Following are 25 T cell receptor beta chains from one sample sequenced in a study of blood T cell repertoires in COVID-19. Sequencing was performed with immunoSEQ multiplex PCR; in TCRdb, only in-frame clones are kept and a portion is missing. The sample records over 85,000 clones, 87% being singletons. The sequenced sample was peripheral blood. These receptors were obtained from a human donor in a cohort sampled during active COVID-19.

This clone has just one count. The genes are TRBV3-1 (or the pseudogene TRBV3-2) and TRBJ2-7; the D gene is possibly TRBD1 (6 bases). V gave up 7 bases and J gave up 2 bases, with 18 bases separating them. This CDR3 comprises 15 residues. From germline, CDR1 is LGHDT and CDR2 YNNKEL (reference sequence). CDR3 region: CASTFSWDTAYEQYF. As DNA, the CDR3 is TGTGCCAGCACCTTCAGCTGGGACACCGCCTACGAGCAGTACTTC.

This rearrangement joins TRBV24-1 to TRBJ2-2; 8 nucleotides agree with TRBD1. The CDR3 covers 14 residues. The V segment lost 9 bases and the J segment 1 base; nucleotides outside the gene matches: 3. Germline-derived CDR1 and CDR2 are KGHDR and SFDVKD. The CDR3 loop is CATSGTGNTGELFF. Here the CDR3 DNA reads TGTGCCACCTCAGGGACAGGGAACACCGGGGAGCTGTTTTTT.

V gene TRBV4-2 combines with J gene TRBJ1-5, with D unresolved. The germline CDR1 and CDR2 sequences are LGHNA and YNFKEQ. The CDR3 runs 13 residues. V was shortened by 5 bases and J by 0 bases, with 5 bases between the two germline ends. The DNA of the CDR3 is TGTGCCAGCAGCGACTTTAGCAATCAGCCCCAGCATTTT. Amino acid sequence: CASSDFSNQPQHF.

This clone was seen only once. This chain links TRBV28 with TRBJ1-5, with D perhaps matching TRBD1 (5 bases). CDR3 length: 19 amino acids. The germline V gene encodes CDR1 MDHEN and CDR2 SYDVKM. The V end lost 2 bases, the J end lost 0 bases, and 20 bases lay between the germline ends. The CDR3 region has the DNA TGTGCCAGCAGTTTAGTTGACAGAGCGAATACTTATAGCAATCAGCCCCAGCATTTT. It yields the protein CASSLVDRANTYSNQPQHF. Full variable domain (outside the CDR3, taken from reference TRBV28 and TRBJ1-5): DVKVTQSSRYLVKRTGEKVFLECVQDMDHENMFWYRQDPGLGLRLIYFSYDVKMKEKGDIPEGYSVSREKKERFSLILESASTNQTSMYLCASSLVDRANTYSNQPQHFGDGTRLSIL.

The V gene is TRBV28, the J gene TRBJ1-2, with a weak D call TRBD1 (5 bases). CDR1 and CDR2 (germline): MDHEN, SYDVKM. This CDR3 spans 15 amino acids. The V and J ends lost 2 bases and 8 bases respectively, with 18 bases between them. The CDR3 DNA is TGTGCCAGCAGTTTAATATCAGATGGGGGGAAGGGCTACACCTTC. Translation gives CASSLISDGGKGYTF.

The chain uses TRBV19 and TRBJ2-3; D ambiguous. The CDR3 loop spans 14 amino acids. Trimming stripped 8 bases from V and 2 bases from J, with 14 bases between. Germline V gene sequence: CDR1 LNHDA, CDR2 SQIVND (reference sequence). This chain's CDR3 is CASSPSRATDTQYF. Here the CDR3 DNA reads TGTGCCAGTTCACCGTCGAGAGCCACAGATACGCAGTATTTT.

The chain employs TRBV7-2 and TRBJ2-5; D not resolved. Germline V gene sequence: CDR1 SGHTA, CDR2 FQGNSA. V was cut by 2 bases and J by 2 bases, with 9 bases left in between. The CDR3 sequence is 14 residues long. CDR3 region: CASSLYLRQETQYF. DNA of the CDR3: TGTGCCAGCAGCTTATATCTACGGCAAGAGACCCAGTACTTC. The full variable domain, in which reference TRBV7-2 and TRBJ2-5 provide the parts outside the CDR3, is GAGVSQSPSNKVTEKGKDVELRCDPISGHTALYWYRQSLGQGLEFLIYFQGNSAPDKSGLPSDRFSAERTGGSVSTLTIQRTQQEDSAVYLCASSLYLRQETQYFGPGTRLLVL.

The J gene is TRBJ2-5, the V gene TRBV2, with TRBD1 matching 7 bases. Trimming took 0 bases from V and 5 from J; bases not matched to a gene: 6. This CDR3 region has 15 residues. The germline V gene encodes CDR1 SNHLY and CDR2 FYNNEI. The DNA of the CDR3 is TGTGCCAGCAGTGAAGCGCCAGGGGGACCGGAGACCCAGTACTTC. Translated, it gives CASSEAPGGPETQYF.

The chain employs TRBV7-3 and TRBJ2-5, with D unresolved. The germline gives CDR1 SGHTA, CDR2 FQGTGA. Deletions cut 4 bases from V and 5 bases from J, with 14 bases between. This CDR3 contains 14 residues. The CDR3 region is CASSSWASGETQYF. DNA for the CDR3: TGTGCCAGCAGCTCGTGGGCCTCTGGGGAGACCCAGTACTTC.

CDR3 residues: CASSNKVTGTTYEQYF. CDR3 bases: TGTGCCAGTAGTAACAAGGTGACAGGAACCACCTACGAGCAGTACTTC. The chain is built from TRBV19 and TRBJ2-7; maybe TRBD1 (6 bases). The V end lost 4 bases, the J end lost 2 bases, and 18 bases lay between the germline ends. This CDR3 region has 16 residues. The germline gives CDR1 LNHDA, CDR2 SQIVND (reference sequence).

About this clone itself: The same CDR3 can be traced to other DNA sequences in this sample. V is TRBV6-5 and J is TRBJ2-7; 7 positions match TRBD1. CDR3 size: 15 residues. The germline V gene encodes CDR1 MNHEY and CDR2 SVGAGI. Trimming at V came to 2 bases and at J to 2 bases, leaving 6 bases not matched to a gene. The CDR3 DNA reads as TGTGCCAGCAGTTACGATACGACAGGGACCTACGAGCAGTACTTC. Protein sequence: CASSYDTTGTYEQYF.

J is TRBJ1-1 and V is TRBV5-1; D possibly corresponds to TRBD1 (5 bases). V dropped 4 bases and J dropped 6 bases, with 16 bases sitting between them. The CDR3 is 14 residues long. Germline CDR1 is SGHRS and CDR2 is YFSETQ. This chain's CDR3 is CASSPASGISEAFF. DNA of the CDR3: TGCGCCAGCAGCCCAGCGTCAGGGATATCTGAAGCTTTCTTT.

This chain links TRBV13 with TRBJ2-7; weak D call: TRBD1 (6 bases). The V end was cut by 5 bases, the J end by 7 bases, with 18 bases between. The germline V gene has CDR1 PRHDT and CDR2 FYEKMQ (reference sequence). There are 14 residues in the CDR3. In DNA, the CDR3 is TGTGCCAGCAGCCCACGGGGAACAGGGCGAGAGCAGTACTTC. Amino acid sequence: CASSPRGTGREQYF. Together with reference TRBV13 and TRBJ2-7, the CDR3 gives the full variable domain: AAGVIQSPRHLIKEKRETATLKCYPIPRHDTVYWYQQGPGQDPQFLISFYEKMQSDKGSIPDRFSAQQFSDYHSELNMSSLELGDSALYFCASSPRGTGREQYFGPGTRLTVT.

Here the CDR3 reads CSVEKGIYGYTF. CDR3 DNA sequence: TGCAGCGTTGAAAAGGGGATCTATGGCTACACCTTC. J is TRBJ1-2 and V is TRBV29-1; D may be TRBD1 (5 bases). CDR3 length: 12 residues. The V end lost 2 bases, the J end lost 4 bases, and 8 bases lay between the germline ends. The germline gives CDR1 SQVTM, CDR2 ANQGSEA.

The J gene is TRBJ2-7, the V gene TRBV18; 10 nucleotides align to TRBD1. The CDR3 sequence is 16 residues long. Germline V CDR1 and CDR2: KGHSH, LQKENI. Germline trimming cut 1 base from V and 3 bases from J; bases unmatched to any gene: 6. The CDR3 nucleotides read TGTGCCAGCTCACCACGACAGGGGGCCTTGGGCTACGAGCAGTACTTC. Amino acids: CASSPRQGALGYEQYF.

A single count supports this clone. J is TRBJ1-5 and V is TRBV28; D gene unclear. Looked up from germline, CDR1 is MDHEN and CDR2 is SYDVKM. The CDR3 loop spans 13 amino acids. V was clipped by 6 bases and J by 3 bases, with 9 bases between them. The chain's CDR3 is CASRVQFNQPQHF. CDR3 DNA sequence: TGTGCCAGCAGGGTTCAGTTCAATCAGCCCCAGCATTTT.

The chain employs TRBV7-9 and TRBJ2-1; tentatively, D is TRBD2 (6 bases). This CDR3 is built from 14 residues. The germline gives CDR1 SEHNR, CDR2 FQNEAQ (reference sequence). Trimming took off 2 bases at V and 6 bases at J, with 11 bases between the two ends. CDR3 nucleotides: TGTGCCAGCAGCTTAACGGGGGAGGTCAATGAGCAGTTCTTC. It is translated as CASSLTGEVNEQFF.

V and J are TRBV19 and TRBJ2-2; TRBD1 aligns across 11 bases. This CDR3 has 18 amino acids. Trimming took 4 bases from V and 7 from J; bases not matched to a gene: 14. Germline V CDR1 and CDR2: LNHDA, SQIVND (reference sequence). The CDR3 sequence: CASSTPFSGQGASGELFF. The CDR3 region has the DNA TGTGCCAGTAGTACTCCTTTTTCAGGACAGGGGGCGAGCGGGGAGCTGTTTTTT.

The rearrangement uses TRBV28 and TRBJ2-2; tentative D call: TRBD1 (6 bases). Trimming shortened V by 2 bases and J by 6 bases, and 13 bases separated the two germline ends. This CDR3 spans 15 amino acids. The germline V gene encodes CDR1 MDHEN and CDR2 SYDVKM. In nucleotides, the CDR3 is TGTGCCAGCAGTTTAGGGGGCGCCGGCGCCGGGGAGCTGTTTTTT. Residues: CASSLGGAGAGELFF.

This clone occurred a few times. The chain employs TRBV6-5 and TRBJ2-1; 7 bases are a match to TRBD1. CDR3 size: 15 residues. V shed 2 bases, J shed 9 bases, and the junction held 10 bases outside the gene matches. Germline V lookup: CDR1 MNHEY, CDR2 SVGAGI. The CDR3 region is CASSYVQGSSAEQFF. The CDR3 DNA sequence: TGTGCCAGCAGTTACGTACAGGGGAGTAGCGCTGAGCAGTTCTTC.

The V and J genes are TRBV25-1 and TRBJ1-1, with 11 positions matching TRBD1. The CDR3 has 13 amino acids. After removal of 7 bases from V and 5 bases from J, the junction contained 3 bases not matched to a gene. From germline, CDR1 is MGHDK and CDR2 SYGVNS. Here the CDR3 DNA reads TGTGCCAGCAAGGACAGGGGGCTAACTGAAGCTTTCTTT. It is translated as CASKDRGLTEAFF. The whole variable domain, remainder taken from reference TRBV25-1 and TRBJ1-1, is EADIYQTPRYLVIGTGKKITLECSQTMGHDKMYWYQQDPGMELHLIHYSYGVNSTEKGDLSSESTVSRIRTEHFPLTLESARPSHTSQYLCASKDRGLTEAFFGQGTRLTVV.

In DNA, the CDR3 is TGTGCCATCAGTACAGCTCTCTATAGCACAGATACGCAGTATTTT. This translates into CAISTALYSTDTQYF. The chain employs TRBV10-3 and TRBJ2-3, with D uncertain. Germline CDR1 ENHRY, CDR2 SYGVKD. Trimming stripped 5 bases from V and 0 bases from J, with 12 bases between. The CDR3 covers 15 residues.

Here the CDR3 DNA reads TGTGCCAGCAGGGGAGGGGGGCTTAATGAAAAACTGTTTTTT. Translating it yields CASRGGGLNEKLFF. The V gene is TRBV27, the J gene TRBJ1-4, with D possibly being TRBD1 (6 bases). This CDR3 has 14 amino acids. V lost 6 bases, J lost 4 bases, and 12 bases lay in between. Germline V gene sequence: CDR1 MNHEY, CDR2 SMNVEV (reference sequence). Using reference TRBV27 and TRBJ1-4 for the parts outside the CDR3, the full variable domain is EAQVTQNPRYLITVTGKKLTVTCSQNMNHEYMSWYRQDPGLGLRQIYYSMNVEVTDKGDVPEGYKVSRKEKRNFPLILESPSPNQTSLYFCASRGGGLNEKLFFGSGTQLSVL.

This chain links TRBV6-5 with TRBJ1-2, with a weak D call TRBD1 (6 bases). CDR1 is MNHEY and CDR2 is SVGAGI in the germline V gene. Trimming took off 0 bases at V and 4 bases at J, with 12 bases between the two ends. This CDR3 comprises 15 residues. CDR3 loop: CASSYSIQGRYGYTF. CDR3 sequence (DNA): TGTGCCAGCAGTTACTCAATACAGGGACGCTATGGCTACACCTTC.

V usage is TRBV3-1 (or the pseudogene TRBV3-2) and J usage is TRBJ2-1; 12 bases map to TRBD2. Germline V lookup: CDR1 LGHDT, CDR2 YNNKEL (reference sequence). The junction had 14 bases not matched to a gene; V was cut back by 2 bases and J by 12 bases. The CDR3 runs 17 residues. The CDR3 here is CASSQPVGLAGPEGQFF. In DNA, the CDR3 is TGTGCCAGCAGCCAACCAGTAGGACTAGCGGGGCCGGAGGGGCAGTTCTTC.